Listed below are T cell receptor beta chains from one sample, sequenced in a study of blood T cell repertoires in COVID-19. Clones were read by immunoSEQ multiplex PCR, and TCRdb kept only the in-frame ones, dropping some. The sample holds 650,000 to 800,000 clones, about nine tenths seen once. Sequencing input: peripheral blood. These receptors all come from a woman between 18 and 29 years old with acute or convalescent COVID-19. Both conserved end residues are part of each CDR3. D genes are given only for firm matches. The size entry is marked missing in some rows and otherwise reads once, few, many or a size class.

TRBV25-1,TRBJ1-2,NA,NA,CASSEYQGNYGYTF,TGTGCCAGCAGTGAATATCAGGGGAACTATGGCTACACCTTC
TRBV19,TRBJ2-2,TRBD2,NA,CASMVLGLAGSNTGELFF,TGTGCCAGTATGGTCTTGGGACTAGCGGGATCGAACACCGGGGAGCTGTTTTTT
TRBV7-2,TRBJ2-3,TRBD2,NA,CASSLLAGGPDTQYF,TGTGCCAGCAGCTTATTAGCGGGGGGGCCGGATACGCAGTATTTT
TRBV21-1,TRBJ1-2,NA,NA,CASSPGQENGYTF,TGTGCCAGCAGCCCTGGACAGGAAAATGGCTACACCTTC
TRBV11-1,TRBJ2-7,NA,few,CASSSQHRRSYEQYF,TGTGCCAGCAGCTCCCAGCACAGGCGTTCCTACGAGCAGTACTTC
TRBV5-1,TRBJ1-2,TRBD1,NA,CASSLGTGGNYGYTF,TGCGCCAGCAGCTTGGGGACAGGGGGTAACTATGGCTACACCTTC
TRBV1,TRBJ1-2,NA,NA,CTSSQARDRAYGYTF,TGCACCAGCAGCCAAGCCCGGGACAGGGCCTATGGCTACACCTTC
TRBV6-2/TRBV6-3,TRBJ1-5,NA,NA,CASSRLRVYSNQPQHF,TGTGCCAGCAGTCGGCTCAGGGTCTATAGCAATCAGCCCCAGCATTTT
TRBV5-1,TRBJ2-1,TRBD2,NA,CASSLAVVAGGHSPNEQFF,TGCGCCAGCAGCTTGGCCGTGGTAGCGGGGGGGCACTCGCCCAATGAGCAGTTCTTC
TRBV6-5,TRBJ2-7,NA,NA,CASSYSSAGSYEQYF,TGTGCCAGCAGTTACTCTTCCGCAGGTTCCTACGAGCAGTACTTC
TRBV18,TRBJ1-4,NA,NA,CASSPTTATNEKLFF,TGTGCCAGCTCACCCACGACAGCCACTAATGAAAAACTGTTTTTT
TRBV7-9,TRBJ1-4,NA,NA,CASSLDRDDEKLFF,TGTGCCAGCAGCTTAGACAGGGATGATGAAAAACTGTTTTTT
TRBV28,TRBJ1-2,NA,NA,CASSKPGTSNYGYTF,TGTGCCAGCAGTAAACCCGGGACATCGAACTATGGCTACACCTTC
TRBV18,TRBJ1-5,TRBD1,NA,CASSPGRRQGDQPQHF,TGTGCCAGCTCACCGGGCCGAAGACAGGGGGATCAGCCCCAGCATTTT
TRBV4-3,TRBJ1-1,NA,NA,CASSQEPLADRNTEAFF,TGCGCCAGCAGCCAAGAACCCCTGGCCGACAGGAACACTGAAGCTTTCTTT
TRBV9,TRBJ2-7,TRBD1,NA,CASSVGSGGKTYEQYF,TGTGCCAGCAGCGTAGGGTCAGGGGGCAAAACGTACGAGCAGTACTTC